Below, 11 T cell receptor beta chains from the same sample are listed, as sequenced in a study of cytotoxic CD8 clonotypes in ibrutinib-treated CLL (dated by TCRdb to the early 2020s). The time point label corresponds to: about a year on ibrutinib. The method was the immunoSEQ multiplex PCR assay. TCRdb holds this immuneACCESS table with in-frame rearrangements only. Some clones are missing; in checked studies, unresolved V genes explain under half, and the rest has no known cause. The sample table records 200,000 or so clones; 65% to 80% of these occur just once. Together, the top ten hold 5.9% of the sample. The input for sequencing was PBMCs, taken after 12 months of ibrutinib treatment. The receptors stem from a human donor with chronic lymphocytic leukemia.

For the CDR3, the DNA is TGCGCCAGCAGCCCGAACAGGGGCACAGATACGCAGTATTTT. As protein: CASSPNRGTDTQYF. The chain recombines TRBV5-1 with TRBJ2-3; tentatively, D is TRBD1 (6 bases). Deletions cut 4 bases from V and 1 base from J, with 10 bases between. The CDR3 length is 14 residues. From germline, CDR1 is SGHRS and CDR2 YFSETQ.

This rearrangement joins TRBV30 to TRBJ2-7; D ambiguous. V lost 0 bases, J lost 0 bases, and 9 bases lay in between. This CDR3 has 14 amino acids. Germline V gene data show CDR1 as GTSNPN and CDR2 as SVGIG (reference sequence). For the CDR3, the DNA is TGTGCCTGGAGTGTACCACACCTCTCCTACGAGCAGTACTTC. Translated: CAWSVPHLSYEQYF.

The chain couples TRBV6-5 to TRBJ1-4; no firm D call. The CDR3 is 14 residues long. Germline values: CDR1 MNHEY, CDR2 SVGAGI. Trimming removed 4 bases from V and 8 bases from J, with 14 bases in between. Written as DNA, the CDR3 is TGTGCCAGCAGTTTGGGGATTGAGCCCGAAAAACTGTTTTTT. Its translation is CASSLGIEPEKLFF.

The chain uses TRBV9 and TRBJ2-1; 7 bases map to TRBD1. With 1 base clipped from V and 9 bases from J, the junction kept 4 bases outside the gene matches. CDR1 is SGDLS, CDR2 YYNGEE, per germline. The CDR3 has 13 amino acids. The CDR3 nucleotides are TGTGCCAGCAGCGTACAGGGGGAAAGTGAGCAGTTCTTC. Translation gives CASSVQGESEQFF.

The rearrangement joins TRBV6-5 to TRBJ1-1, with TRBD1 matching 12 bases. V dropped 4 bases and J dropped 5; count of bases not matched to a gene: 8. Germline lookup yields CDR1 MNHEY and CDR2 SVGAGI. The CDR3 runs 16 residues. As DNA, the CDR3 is TGTGCCAGCAGTTTCCTCCGGGACAGGGGGCGTACTGAAGCTTTCTTT. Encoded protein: CASSFLRDRGRTEAFF.

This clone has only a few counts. CDR3 DNA sequence: TGTGCCAGCAGCCCCCGCACTGAAGCTTTCTTT. This sequence encodes CASSPRTEAFF. V and J are TRBV9 and TRBJ1-1, with D uncertain. The length of the CDR3 is 11 residues. V lost 4 bases to trimming and J lost 4 bases, with 5 bases between them. The germline gives CDR1 SGDLS, CDR2 YYNGEE.

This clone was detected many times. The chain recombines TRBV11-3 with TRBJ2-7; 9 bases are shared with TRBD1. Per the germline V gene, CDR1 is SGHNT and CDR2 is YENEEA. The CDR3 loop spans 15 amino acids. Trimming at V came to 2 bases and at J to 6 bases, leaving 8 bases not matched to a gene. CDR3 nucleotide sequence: TGTGCCAGCAGCTTAACCCCGGGACAGGGCGCCGAGCAGTACTTC. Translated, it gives CASSLTPGQGAEQYF. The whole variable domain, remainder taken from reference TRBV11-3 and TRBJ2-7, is EAGVVQSPRYKIIEKKQPVAFWCNPISGHNTLYWYLQNLGQGPELLIRYENEEAVDDSQLPKDRFSAERLKGVDSTLKIQPAELGDSAVYLCASSLTPGQGAEQYFGPGTRLTVT.

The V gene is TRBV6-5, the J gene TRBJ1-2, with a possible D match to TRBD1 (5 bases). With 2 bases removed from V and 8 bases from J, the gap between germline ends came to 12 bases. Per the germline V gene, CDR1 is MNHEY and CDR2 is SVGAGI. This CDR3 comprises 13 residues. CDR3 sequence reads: CASSYGGDNGYTF. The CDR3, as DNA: TGTGCCAGCAGTTACGGAGGGGATAACGGCTACACCTTC.

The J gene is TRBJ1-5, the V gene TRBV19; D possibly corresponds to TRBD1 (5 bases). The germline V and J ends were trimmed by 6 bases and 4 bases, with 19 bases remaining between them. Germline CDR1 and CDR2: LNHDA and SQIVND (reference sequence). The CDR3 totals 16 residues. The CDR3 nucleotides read TGTGCCAGTAGACCTAGGGACGGCCCTGGGAATCAGCCCCAGCATTTT. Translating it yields CASRPRDGPGNQPQHF.

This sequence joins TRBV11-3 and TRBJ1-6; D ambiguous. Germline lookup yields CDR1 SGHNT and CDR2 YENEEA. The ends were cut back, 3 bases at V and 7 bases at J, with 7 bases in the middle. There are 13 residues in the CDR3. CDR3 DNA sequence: TGTGCCAGCAGCTTGGGCGGGAATTCACCCCTCCACTTT. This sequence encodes CASSLGGNSPLHF. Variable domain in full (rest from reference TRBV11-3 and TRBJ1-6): EAGVVQSPRYKIIEKKQPVAFWCNPISGHNTLYWYLQNLGQGPELLIRYENEEAVDDSQLPKDRFSAERLKGVDSTLKIQPAELGDSAVYLCASSLGGNSPLHFGNGTRLTVT.

CDR3 in DNA: TGTGCCAGCAGCTCAATGACTAGCTCCTACAATGAGCAGTTCTTC. The encoded protein is CASSSMTSSYNEQFF. The chain employs TRBV9 and TRBJ2-1, with TRBD2 as a possible D gene (6 bases). The CDR3 has 15 residues. Germline CDR1 is SGDLS and CDR2 is YYNGEE. Trimming shortened V by 4 bases and J by 0 bases, and 11 bases separated the two germline ends.